Listed below are T cell receptor beta chains from one sample, sequenced in a study of blood T cell repertoires in COVID-19. Repertoires were generated with immunoSEQ multiplex PCR, while TCRdb's copy carries only in-frame clones and drops some. The sample records about 400,000 clones, about 87% being singletons. Material for sequencing was PBMCs or T cells enriched from blood (not recorded which). Source of these receptors: a woman aged 45-65 years who had recovered from COVID-19. Both conserved end residues are part of each CDR3. A D gene is named only where the DNA matches it firmly. Size values are once, few and many counts, or a class for expanded clones, and some rows have none.

d_gene	v_gene	j_gene	abundance	CDR3aa	CDR3nt
.	TRBV2	TRBJ1-5	few	CASSQEQGPLPQHF	TGTGCCAGCAGTCAAGAACAGGGCCCCTTGCCCCAGCATTTT
.	TRBV5-4	TRBJ1-1	.	CASSLEKHTEAFF	TGTGCCAGCAGCTTAGAGAAACACACTGAAGCTTTCTTT
.	TRBV19	TRBJ2-5	.	CASEEKETQYF	TGTGCCAGCGAGGAAAAAGAGACCCAGTACTTC
TRBD1	TRBV5-6	TRBJ1-4	.	CASSERTGGLYNEKLFF	TGTGCCAGCAGCGAACGGACAGGGGGCCTCTATAATGAAAAACTGTTTTTT
.	TRBV10-3	TRBJ2-7	.	CAISESSRGKGEQYF	TGTGCCATCAGTGAGTCCAGTAGGGGGAAGGGCGAGCAGTACTTC
.	TRBV29-1	TRBJ2-7	.	CSVEDRAREQYF	TGCAGCGTTGAAGACAGGGCCCGCGAGCAGTACTTC
TRBD2	TRBV28	TRBJ2-3	.	CASSPWGGSGSTDTQYF	TGTGCCAGCAGTCCCTGGGGGGGGAGTGGTAGCACAGATACGCAGTATTTT
.	TRBV19	TRBJ1-5	.	CASSVSRQPQHF	TGTGCCAGTAGTGTTTCTAGGCAGCCCCAGCATTTT
TRBD1	TRBV3-1/TRBV3-2	TRBJ1-3	.	CASSRQGAYSSGNTIYF	TGTGCCAGCAGCCGACAGGGGGCATATAGCTCTGGAAACACCATATATTTT
TRBD1	TRBV4-3	TRBJ1-2	.	CASSQDRGLGYTF	TGCGCCAGCAGCCAAGACAGGGGGCTTGGCTACACCTTC
TRBD1	TRBV5-1	TRBJ1-2	.	CASSFQDREDYGYTF	TGCGCCAGCAGCTTTCAGGACAGGGAGGACTATGGCTACACCTTC
TRBD1	TRBV5-1	TRBJ2-7	.	CASSQKGQDTYEQYF	TGCGCCAGCAGCCAAAAGGGACAGGATACCTACGAGCAGTACTTC
.	TRBV7-9	TRBJ1-2	.	CASSLSTENYGYTF	TGTGCCAGCAGCTTATCTACAGAAAACTATGGCTACACCTTC
.	TRBV6-6	TRBJ2-7	.	CASMPQGNEQYF	TGTGCCTCTATGCCACAGGGAAACGAGCAGTACTTC
.	TRBV6-5	TRBJ2-5	.	CASTPRGGAVGTQYF	TGTGCCAGCACCCCAAGGGGGGGCGCGGTAGGGACCCAGTACTTC
TRBD1	TRBV5-1	TRBJ1-5	.	CASSLTGGNQPQHF	TGCGCCAGCAGCTTAACAGGGGGCAATCAGCCCCAGCATTTT
TRBD1	TRBV6-5	TRBJ1-1	few	CASSYQGVDEAFF	TGTGCCAGCAGTTATCAGGGGGTGGATGAAGCTTTCTTT
.	TRBV6-4	TRBJ2-1	.	CASSGQYNEQFF	TGTGCCAGCAGTGGACAGTACAATGAGCAGTTCTTC
TRBD1	TRBV19	TRBJ1-1	few	CASGLGGSGTEAFF	TGTGCCAGTGGATTAGGGGGCTCGGGCACTGAAGCTTTCTTT
TRBD1	TRBV7-2	TRBJ1-2	.	CASSGGTGHTF	TGTGCCAGCAGCGGTGGGACAGGCCACACCTTC
.	TRBV6-2/TRBV6-3	TRBJ1-2	.	CASSYPTGRLSGYTF	TGTGCCAGCAGTTACCCAACAGGGCGTCTGAGTGGCTACACCTTC
.	TRBV18	TRBJ1-4	.	CASSQTVATNEKLFF	TGTGCCAGCTCACAGACAGTTGCAACTAATGAAAAACTGTTTTTT
TRBD2	TRBV10-3	TRBJ2-5	.	CAIRDRSGGNQETQYF	TGTGCCATCAGGGACCGTAGCGGGGGGAACCAAGAGACCCAGTACTTC
TRBD2	TRBV30	TRBJ2-7	.	CASERGGYEQYF	TGTGCCTCAGAGCGGGGGGGCTACGAGCAGTACTTC
TRBD1	TRBV28	TRBJ2-3	.	CASSQGQGNTDTQYF	TGTGCCAGCAGCCAAGGACAGGGCAACACAGATACGCAGTATTTT
TRBD2	TRBV20-1	TRBJ2-3	.	CSASTSGGARDTQYF	TGCAGTGCTAGTACTAGCGGGGGAGCGAGAGATACGCAGTATTTT
.	TRBV25-1	TRBJ1-5	few	CASSESGRGLGNQPQHF	TGTGCCAGCAGTGAGTCCGGGCGGGGACTAGGCAATCAGCCCCAGCATTTT
.	TRBV19	TRBJ2-3	.	CASSARLPDTQYF	TGTGCCAGTAGCGCGAGGCTACCAGATACGCAGTATTTT
TRBD1	TRBV5-1	TRBJ1-2	once	CASSPGSGGSYGYTF	TGCGCCAGCAGCCCGGGATCAGGGGGGTCCTATGGCTACACCTTC
.	TRBV9	TRBJ1-4	.	CASSFPGGFSGEKLFF	TGTGCCAGCAGCTTCCCCGGGGGTTTTTCAGGTGAAAAACTGTTTTTT
.	TRBV25-1	TRBJ1-2	.	CASSADTGGAERSESTF	TGTGCCAGCAGTGCGGATACCGGAGGGGCCGAGCGGAGTGAGTCCACCTTC
.	TRBV10-3	TRBJ1-1	few	CAIRQAKNTEAFF	TGTGCCATCAGGCAGGCAAAGAACACTGAAGCTTTCTTT
.	TRBV6-2/TRBV6-3	TRBJ2-3	many	CASSYSTSTDTQYF	TGTGCCAGCAGTTACTCGACTAGCACAGATACGCAGTATTTT
TRBD1	TRBV7-9	TRBJ2-3	.	CASSLSLGDRGTDTQYF	TGTGCCAGCAGCTTATCGCTAGGAGACAGGGGTACAGATACGCAGTATTTT
.	TRBV29-1	TRBJ1-1	.	CSVVQGGNTEAFF	TGCAGCGTTGTGCAGGGCGGGAACACTGAAGCTTTCTTT
.	TRBV7-9	TRBJ1-5	.	CASSYSGGSNQPQHF	TGTGCCAGCAGCTACTCCGGGGGGAGCAATCAGCCCCAGCATTTT
.	TRBV7-2	TRBJ1-2	.	CASSLPGLYGYTF	TGTGCCAGCAGCTTACCGGGACTCTATGGCTACACCTTC
TRBD2	TRBV28	TRBJ2-2	.	CASSVGGFNTGELFF	TGTGCCTCCTCGGTGGGGGGGTTCAACACCGGGGAGCTGTTTTTT
.	TRBV27	TRBJ2-2	.	CASSRYSSGELFF	TGTGCCAGCAGCCGCTATAGTTCCGGGGAGCTGTTTTTT
.	TRBV25-1	TRBJ1-2	.	CASSPRFGQGYTF	TGTGCCAGCAGTCCGCGTTTCGGACAGGGCTACACCTTC
.	TRBV6-5	TRBJ1-4	many	CASSRTGQAEKLFF	TGTGCCAGCAGTCGAACAGGGCAGGCTGAAAAACTGTTTTTT
.	TRBV29-1	TRBJ2-1	.	CSVVRVSYNEQFF	TGCAGCGTTGTCCGGGTGTCTTACAATGAGCAGTTCTTC
TRBD1	TRBV5-1	TRBJ2-3	.	CASSQGQGSTDTQYF	TGCGCCAGCAGTCAAGGACAGGGAAGCACAGATACGCAGTATTTT
.	TRBV20-1	TRBJ2-7	.	CSASLTDTFRNEQYF	TGCAGTGCTAGTCTTACGGACACCTTTAGGAACGAGCAGTACTTC
.	TRBV6-5	TRBJ2-2	.	CASSYTAGELFF	TGTGCCAGCAGTTACACTGCCGGGGAGCTGTTTTTT
TRBD1	TRBV18	TRBJ2-1	.	CASSATTGENEQFF	TGTGCCAGCTCAGCCACGACAGGGGAGAATGAGCAGTTCTTC
TRBD1	TRBV19	TRBJ1-2	.	CASSGGDSHYGYTF	TGTGCCAGTAGTGGAGGGGACAGCCACTATGGCTACACCTTC
.	TRBV19	TRBJ1-6	few	CASSIAGFGLQDSPLHF	TGTGCCAGTAGTATAGCGGGATTCGGTCTTCAGGATTCACCCCTCCACTTT
TRBD1	TRBV24-1	TRBJ2-1	once	CATSDSKYRGKIPSYNEQFF	TGTGCCACCAGTGATTCCAAGTACAGGGGGAAGATCCCCTCCTACAATGAGCAGTTCTTC